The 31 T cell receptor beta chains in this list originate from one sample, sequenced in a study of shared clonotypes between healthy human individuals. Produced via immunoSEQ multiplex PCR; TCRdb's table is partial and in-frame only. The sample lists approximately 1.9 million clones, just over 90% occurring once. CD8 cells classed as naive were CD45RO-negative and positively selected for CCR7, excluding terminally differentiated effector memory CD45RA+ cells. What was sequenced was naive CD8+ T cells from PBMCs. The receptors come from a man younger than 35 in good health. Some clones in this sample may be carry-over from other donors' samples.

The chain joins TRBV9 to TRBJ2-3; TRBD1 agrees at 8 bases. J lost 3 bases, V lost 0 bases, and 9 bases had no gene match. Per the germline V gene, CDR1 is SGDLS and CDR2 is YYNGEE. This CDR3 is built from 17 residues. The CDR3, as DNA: TGTGCCAGCAGCGTAGAAGGCGGACAGGGTTGGACAGATACGCAGTATTTT. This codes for CASSVEGGQGWTDTQYF.

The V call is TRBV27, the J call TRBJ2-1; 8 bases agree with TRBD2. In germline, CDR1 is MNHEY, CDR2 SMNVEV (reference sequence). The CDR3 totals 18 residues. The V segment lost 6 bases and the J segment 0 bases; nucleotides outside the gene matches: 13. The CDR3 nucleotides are TGTGCCAGCAGCGGGGGGTGGCGGGAGGATTTCTCCTACAATGAGCAGTTCTTC. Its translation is CASSGGWREDFSYNEQFF.

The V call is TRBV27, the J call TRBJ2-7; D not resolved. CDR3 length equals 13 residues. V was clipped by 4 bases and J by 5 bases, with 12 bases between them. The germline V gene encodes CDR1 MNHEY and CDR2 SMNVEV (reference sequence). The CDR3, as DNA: TGTGCCAGCAGTTGGGCCTATAGGCACGAGCAGTACTTC. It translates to CASSWAYRHEQYF.

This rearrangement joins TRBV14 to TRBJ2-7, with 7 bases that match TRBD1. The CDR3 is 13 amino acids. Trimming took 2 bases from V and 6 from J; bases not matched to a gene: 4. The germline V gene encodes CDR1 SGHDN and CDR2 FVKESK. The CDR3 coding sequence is TGTGCCAGCAGCCAAAGGAACAGGGGCGAGCAGTACTTC. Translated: CASSQRNRGEQYF.

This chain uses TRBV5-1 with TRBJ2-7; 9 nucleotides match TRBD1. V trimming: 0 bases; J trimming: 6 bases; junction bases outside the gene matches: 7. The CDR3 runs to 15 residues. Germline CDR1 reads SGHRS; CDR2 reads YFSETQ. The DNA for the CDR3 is TGCGCCAGCAGCTTGGTGACAGGGGGTGCCGGCGAGCAGTACTTC. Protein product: CASSLVTGGAGEQYF.

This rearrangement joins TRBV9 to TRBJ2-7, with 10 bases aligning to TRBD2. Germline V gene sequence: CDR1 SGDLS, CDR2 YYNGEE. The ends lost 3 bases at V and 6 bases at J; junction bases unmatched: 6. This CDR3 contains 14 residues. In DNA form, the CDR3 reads TGTGCCAGCAGCGGGACTAGCGGCGGTCGCGAGCAGTACTTC. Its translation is CASSGTSGGREQYF.

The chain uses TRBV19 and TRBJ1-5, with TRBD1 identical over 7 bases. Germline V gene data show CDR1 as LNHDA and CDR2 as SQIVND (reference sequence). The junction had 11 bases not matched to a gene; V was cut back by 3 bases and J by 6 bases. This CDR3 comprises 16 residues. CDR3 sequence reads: CASSIRGRGYRQPQHF. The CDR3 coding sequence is TGTGCCAGTAGTATTAGGGGCAGGGGGTATCGTCAGCCCCAGCATTTT.

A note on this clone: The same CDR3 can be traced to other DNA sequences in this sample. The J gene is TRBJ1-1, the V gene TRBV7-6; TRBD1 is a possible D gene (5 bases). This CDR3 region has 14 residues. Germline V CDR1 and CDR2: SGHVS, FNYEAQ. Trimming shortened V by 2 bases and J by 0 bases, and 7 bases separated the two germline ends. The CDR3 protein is CASSLSGLNTEAFF. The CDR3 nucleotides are TGTGCCAGCAGCTTATCAGGGCTGAACACTGAAGCTTTCTTT.

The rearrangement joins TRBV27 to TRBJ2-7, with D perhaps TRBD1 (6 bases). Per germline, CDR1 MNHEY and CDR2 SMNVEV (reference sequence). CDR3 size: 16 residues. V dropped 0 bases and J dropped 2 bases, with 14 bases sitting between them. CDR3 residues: CASSLSGLDRTYEQYF. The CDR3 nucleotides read TGTGCCAGCAGTTTATCTGGCTTGGACAGAACCTACGAGCAGTACTTC.

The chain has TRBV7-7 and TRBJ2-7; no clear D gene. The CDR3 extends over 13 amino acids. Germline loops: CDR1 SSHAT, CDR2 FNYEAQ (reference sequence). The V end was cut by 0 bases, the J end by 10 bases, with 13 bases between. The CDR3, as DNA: TGTGCCAGCAGCTTAGCCCCGACCCTCCCTCAGTACTTC. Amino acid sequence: CASSLAPTLPQYF.

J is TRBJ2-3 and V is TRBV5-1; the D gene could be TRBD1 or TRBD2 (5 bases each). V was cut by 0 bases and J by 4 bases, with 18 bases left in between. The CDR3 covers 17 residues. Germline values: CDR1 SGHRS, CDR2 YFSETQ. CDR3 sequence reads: CASSLAGRGVVPDTQYF. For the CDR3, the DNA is TGCGCCAGCAGCTTGGCCGGGCGAGGGGTTGTCCCAGATACGCAGTATTTT. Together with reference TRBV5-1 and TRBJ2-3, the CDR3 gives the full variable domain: KAGVTQTPRYLIKTRGQQVTLSCSPISGHRSVSWYQQTPGQGLQFLFEYFSETQRNKGNFPGRFSGRQFSNSRSEMNVSTLELGDSALYLCASSLAGRGVVPDTQYFGPGTRLTVL.

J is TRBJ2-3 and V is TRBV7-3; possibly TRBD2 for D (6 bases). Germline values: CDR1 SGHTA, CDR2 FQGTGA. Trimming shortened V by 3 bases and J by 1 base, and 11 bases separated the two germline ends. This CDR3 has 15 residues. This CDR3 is CASSFGTSRTDTQYF. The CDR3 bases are TGTGCCAGCAGCTTCGGAACTAGCCGCACAGATACGCAGTATTTT.

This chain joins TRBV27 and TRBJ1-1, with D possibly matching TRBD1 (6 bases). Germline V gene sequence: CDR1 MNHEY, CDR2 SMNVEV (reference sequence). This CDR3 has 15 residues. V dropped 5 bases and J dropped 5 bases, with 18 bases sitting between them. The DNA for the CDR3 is TGTGCCAGCAGTCTTTCCCCGACGGGGGCGACTGAAGCTTTCTTT. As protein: CASSLSPTGATEAFF.

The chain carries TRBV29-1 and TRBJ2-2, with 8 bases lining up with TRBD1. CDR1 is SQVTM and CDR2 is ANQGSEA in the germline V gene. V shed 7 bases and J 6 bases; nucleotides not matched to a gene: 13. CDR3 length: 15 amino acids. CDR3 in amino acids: CSAQRPGGGPGELFF. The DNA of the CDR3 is TGCAGCGCACAAAGACCAGGGGGCGGACCCGGGGAGCTGTTTTTT.

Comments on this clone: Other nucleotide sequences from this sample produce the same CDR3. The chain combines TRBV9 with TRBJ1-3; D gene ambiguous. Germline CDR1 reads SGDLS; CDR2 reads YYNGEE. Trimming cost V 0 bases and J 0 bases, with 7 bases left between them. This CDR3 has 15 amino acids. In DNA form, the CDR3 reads TGTGCCAGCAGCGTAGGACGGACCTCTGGAAACACCATATATTTT. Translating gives CASSVGRTSGNTIYF. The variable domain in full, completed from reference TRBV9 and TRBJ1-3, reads DSGVTQTPKHLITATGQRVTLRCSPRSGDLSVYWYQQSLDQGLQFLIQYYNGEERAKGNILERFSAQQFPDLHSELNLSSLELGDSALYFCASSVGRTSGNTIYFGEGSWLTVV.

The CDR3 DNA sequence: TGTGCCATCAGTGAGCCGGGACAGGGGAGTGGCGGCTACACCTTC. It specifies CAISEPGQGSGGYTF. This chain uses TRBV10-3 with TRBJ1-2, with TRBD1 matching 10 bases. Germline V gives CDR1 ENHRY, CDR2 SYGVKD. V was clipped by 2 bases and J by 8 bases; unmatched bases: 8. The CDR3 runs 15 residues.

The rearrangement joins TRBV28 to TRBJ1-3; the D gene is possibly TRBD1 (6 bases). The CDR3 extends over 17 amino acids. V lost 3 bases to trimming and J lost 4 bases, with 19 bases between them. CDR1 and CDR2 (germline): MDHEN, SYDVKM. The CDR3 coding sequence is TGTGCCAGCAGTTTTCAGGGGTCGGAGGGGACGGGAAACACCATATATTTT. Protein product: CASSFQGSEGTGNTIYF. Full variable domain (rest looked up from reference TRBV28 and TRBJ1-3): DVKVTQSSRYLVKRTGEKVFLECVQDMDHENMFWYRQDPGLGLRLIYFSYDVKMKEKGDIPEGYSVSREKKERFSLILESASTNQTSMYLCASSFQGSEGTGNTIYFGEGSWLTVV.

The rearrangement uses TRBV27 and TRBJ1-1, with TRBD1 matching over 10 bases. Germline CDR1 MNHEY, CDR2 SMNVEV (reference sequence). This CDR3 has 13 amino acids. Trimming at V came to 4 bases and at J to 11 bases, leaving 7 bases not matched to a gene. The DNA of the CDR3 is TGTGCCAGCAGTTCTCGGACAGGGGGTGAGGCTTTCTTT. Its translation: CASSSRTGGEAFF.

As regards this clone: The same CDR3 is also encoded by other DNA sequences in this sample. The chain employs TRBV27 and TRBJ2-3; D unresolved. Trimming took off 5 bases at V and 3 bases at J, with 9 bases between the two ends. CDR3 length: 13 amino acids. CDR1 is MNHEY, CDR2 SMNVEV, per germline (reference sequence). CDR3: CASSLLGTDTQYF. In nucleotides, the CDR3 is TGTGCCAGCAGTCTTCTCGGGACAGATACGCAGTATTTT.

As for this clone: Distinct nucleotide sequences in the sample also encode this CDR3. CDR3 sequence reads: CASSFLADYNEQFF. In DNA, the CDR3 is TGTGCCAGCAGTTTCCTGGCGGACTACAATGAGCAGTTCTTC. This chain links TRBV28 with TRBJ2-1; D gene unclear. Trimming removed 3 bases from V and 3 bases from J, with 9 bases in between. The CDR3 is 14 residues long. Germline CDR1 reads MDHEN; CDR2 reads SYDVKM. The full variable domain, completed using reference TRBV28 and TRBJ2-1, is DVKVTQSSRYLVKRTGEKVFLECVQDMDHENMFWYRQDPGLGLRLIYFSYDVKMKEKGDIPEGYSVSREKKERFSLILESASTNQTSMYLCASSFLADYNEQFFGPGTRLTVL.

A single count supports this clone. In nucleotides, the CDR3 is TGTGCCAGCAGCTTAGATGGCAGGGTGGGCACCGGGGAGCTGTTTTTT. Protein: CASSLDGRVGTGELFF. This chain connects TRBV7-8 to TRBJ2-2, with D possibly being TRBD1 (5 bases). The V end was cut by 1 base, the J end by 4 bases, with 13 bases between. The CDR3 loop spans 16 amino acids. The germline V gene has CDR1 SGHVS and CDR2 FQNEAQ.

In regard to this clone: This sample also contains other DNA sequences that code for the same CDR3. The CDR3 loop reads CASSFRDRAYEQYF. The DNA of the CDR3 is TGTGCCAGCAGCTTCAGGGACCGTGCCTACGAGCAGTACTTC. The chain employs TRBV7-9 and TRBJ2-7; D tentatively reads TRBD1 or TRBD2 (5 bases each). Per germline, CDR1 SEHNR and CDR2 FQNEAQ (reference sequence). The germline V and J ends were trimmed by 3 bases and 2 bases, with 11 bases remaining between them. CDR3 length: 14 residues.

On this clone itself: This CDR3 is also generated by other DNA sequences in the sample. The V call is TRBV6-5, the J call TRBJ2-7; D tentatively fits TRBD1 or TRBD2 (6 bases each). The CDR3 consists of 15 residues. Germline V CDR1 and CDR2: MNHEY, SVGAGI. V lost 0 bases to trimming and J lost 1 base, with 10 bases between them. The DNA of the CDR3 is TGTGCCAGCAGTTACTCGGAGGGGGGTTCCTACGAGCAGTACTTC. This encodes CASSYSEGGSYEQYF.

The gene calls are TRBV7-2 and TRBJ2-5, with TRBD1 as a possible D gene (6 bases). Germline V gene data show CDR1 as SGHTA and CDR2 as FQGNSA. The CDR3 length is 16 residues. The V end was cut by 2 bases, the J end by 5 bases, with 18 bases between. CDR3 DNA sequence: TGTGCCAGCAGCTTATTAATGGGGGCCTGGGGGGAGACCCAGTACTTC. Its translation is CASSLLMGAWGETQYF.

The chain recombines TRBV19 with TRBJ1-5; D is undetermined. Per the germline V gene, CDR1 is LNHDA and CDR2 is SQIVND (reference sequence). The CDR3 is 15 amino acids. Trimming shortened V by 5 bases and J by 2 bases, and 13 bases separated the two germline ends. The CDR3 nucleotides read TGTGCCAGTAGTCCCTCGACCCGGGGCAATCAGCCCCAGCATTTT. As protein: CASSPSTRGNQPQHF.

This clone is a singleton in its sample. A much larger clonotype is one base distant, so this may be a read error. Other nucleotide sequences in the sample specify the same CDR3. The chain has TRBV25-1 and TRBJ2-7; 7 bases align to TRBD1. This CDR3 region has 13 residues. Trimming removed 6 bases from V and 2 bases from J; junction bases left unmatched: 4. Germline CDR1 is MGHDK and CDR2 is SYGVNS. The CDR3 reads CASSLGQTYEQYF. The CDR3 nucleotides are TGTGCCAGCAGCTTGGGACAGACCTACGAGCAGTACTTC.

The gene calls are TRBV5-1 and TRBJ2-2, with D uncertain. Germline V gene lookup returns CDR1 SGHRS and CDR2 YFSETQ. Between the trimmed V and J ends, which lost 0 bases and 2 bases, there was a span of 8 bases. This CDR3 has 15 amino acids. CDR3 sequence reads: CASSLASTNTGELFF. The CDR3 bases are TGCGCCAGCAGCTTGGCGTCTACAAACACCGGGGAGCTGTTTTTT. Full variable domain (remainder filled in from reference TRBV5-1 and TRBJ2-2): KAGVTQTPRYLIKTRGQQVTLSCSPISGHRSVSWYQQTPGQGLQFLFEYFSETQRNKGNFPGRFSGRQFSNSRSEMNVSTLELGDSALYLCASSLASTNTGELFFGEGSRLTVL.

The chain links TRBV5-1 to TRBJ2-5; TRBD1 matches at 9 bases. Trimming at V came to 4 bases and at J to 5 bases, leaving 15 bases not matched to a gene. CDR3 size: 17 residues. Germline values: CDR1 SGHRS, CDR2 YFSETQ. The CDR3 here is CASSTHRGQGPRETQYF. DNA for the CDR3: TGCGCCAGCAGCACCCACAGGGGACAGGGACCCCGGGAGACCCAGTACTTC.

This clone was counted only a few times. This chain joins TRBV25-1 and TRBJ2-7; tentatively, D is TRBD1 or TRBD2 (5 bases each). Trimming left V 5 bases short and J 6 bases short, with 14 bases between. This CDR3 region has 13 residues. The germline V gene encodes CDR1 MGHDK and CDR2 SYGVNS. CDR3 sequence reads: CASSRDRLVEQYF. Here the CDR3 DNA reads TGTGCCAGCAGTCGGGACCGGCTCGTCGAGCAGTACTTC.

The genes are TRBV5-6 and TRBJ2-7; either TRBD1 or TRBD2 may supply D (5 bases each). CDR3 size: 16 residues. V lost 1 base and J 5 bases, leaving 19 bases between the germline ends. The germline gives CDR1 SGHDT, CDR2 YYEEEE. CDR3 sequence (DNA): TGTGCCAGCAGCTTGAGGGGACGAAGGATCGGGGACGAGCAGTACTTC. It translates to CASSLRGRRIGDEQYF. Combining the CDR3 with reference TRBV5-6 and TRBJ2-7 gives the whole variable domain DAGVTQSPTHLIKTRGQQVTLRCSPKSGHDTVSWYQQALGQGPQFIFQYYEEEERQRGNFPDRFSGHQFPNYSSELNVNALLLGDSALYLCASSLRGRRIGDEQYFGPGTRLTVT.

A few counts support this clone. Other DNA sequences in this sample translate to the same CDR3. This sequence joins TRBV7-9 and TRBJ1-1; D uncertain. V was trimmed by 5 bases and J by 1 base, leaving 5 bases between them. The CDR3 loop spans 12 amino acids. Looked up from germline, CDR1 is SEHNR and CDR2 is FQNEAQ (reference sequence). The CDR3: CASSPQNTEAFF. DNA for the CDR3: TGTGCCAGCAGCCCTCAGAACACTGAAGCTTTCTTT.